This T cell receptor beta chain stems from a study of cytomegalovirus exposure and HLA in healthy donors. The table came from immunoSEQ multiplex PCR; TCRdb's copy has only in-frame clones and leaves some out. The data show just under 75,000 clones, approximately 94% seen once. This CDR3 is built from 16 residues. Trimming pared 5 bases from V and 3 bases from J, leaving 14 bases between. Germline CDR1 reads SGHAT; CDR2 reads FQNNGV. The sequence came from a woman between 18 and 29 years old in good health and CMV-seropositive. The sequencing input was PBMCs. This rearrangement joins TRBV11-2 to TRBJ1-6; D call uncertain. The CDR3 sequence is CASSLRGSVYNSPLHF. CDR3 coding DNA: TGTGCCAGCAGCCTACGAGGCAGTGTCTATAATTCACCCCTCCACTTT.